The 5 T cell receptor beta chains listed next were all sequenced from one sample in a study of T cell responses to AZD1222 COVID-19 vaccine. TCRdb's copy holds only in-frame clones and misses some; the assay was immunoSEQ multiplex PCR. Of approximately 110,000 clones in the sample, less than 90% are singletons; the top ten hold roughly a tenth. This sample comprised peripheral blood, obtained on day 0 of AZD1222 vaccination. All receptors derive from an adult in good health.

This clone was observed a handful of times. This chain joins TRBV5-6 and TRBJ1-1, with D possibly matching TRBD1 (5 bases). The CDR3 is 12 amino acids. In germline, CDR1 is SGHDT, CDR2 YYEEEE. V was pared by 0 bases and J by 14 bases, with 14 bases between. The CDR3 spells CASSLERGARFF. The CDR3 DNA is TGTGCCAGCAGCTTGGAACGTGGGGCCCGATTCTTT.

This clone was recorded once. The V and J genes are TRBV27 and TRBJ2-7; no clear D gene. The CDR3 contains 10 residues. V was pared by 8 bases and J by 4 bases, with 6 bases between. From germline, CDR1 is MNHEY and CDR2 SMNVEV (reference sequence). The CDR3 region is CASQDYEQYF. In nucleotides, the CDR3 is TGTGCCAGCCAAGATTACGAGCAGTACTTC.

The CDR3 here is CASSQPLAAGANVLTF. The CDR3 DNA is TGCGCCAGCAGCCAACCGCTAGCTGCTGGGGCCAACGTCCTGACTTTC. The chain uses TRBV4-1 and TRBJ2-6, with D possibly TRBD2 on 5 matching bases. The V gene's germline CDR1 is MGHRA and CDR2 YSYEKL. Trimming stripped 2 bases from V and 2 bases from J, with 10 bases between. This CDR3 has 16 amino acids.

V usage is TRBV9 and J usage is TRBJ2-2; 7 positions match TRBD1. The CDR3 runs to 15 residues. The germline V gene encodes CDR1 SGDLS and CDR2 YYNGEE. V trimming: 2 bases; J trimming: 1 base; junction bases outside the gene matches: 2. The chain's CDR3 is CASSVGQVNTGELFF. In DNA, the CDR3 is TGTGCCAGCAGCGTTGGACAGGTGAACACCGGGGAGCTGTTTTTT. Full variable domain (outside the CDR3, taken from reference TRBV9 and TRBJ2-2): DSGVTQTPKHLITATGQRVTLRCSPRSGDLSVYWYQQSLDQGLQFLIQYYNGEERAKGNILERFSAQQFPDLHSELNLSSLELGDSALYFCASSVGQVNTGELFFGEGSRLTVL.

Here the CDR3 DNA reads TGTGCCAGCAGTTTAATAGGGGGGGGGCAGAGTGGCTACACCTTC. Its translation: CASSLIGGGQSGYTF. V is TRBV27 and J is TRBJ1-2; D might be TRBD1 (6 bases). Germline V gene lookup returns CDR1 MNHEY and CDR2 SMNVEV (reference sequence). The germline V and J ends were trimmed by 2 bases and 7 bases, with 17 bases remaining between them. This CDR3 contains 15 residues.